This T cell receptor (beta chain) comes out of a study of T-cell memory formation after mild COVID-19. Background on the study: Across donors, TCR clusters were largely donor specific.

On this clonotype itself: Its cognate antigen is unknown.

The CDR3 is 16 amino acids. Germline V gene data show CDR1 as MGHDK and CDR2 as SYGVNS. Trimming removed 2 bases at V and 7 bases at J, with 18 bases between. TCRdb used MiXCR to reprocess the 5' RACE reads, holding one entry per CDR3 protein. This sample has around 500,000 distinct CDR3 sequences; about 18% occur once, and the top ten carry 10% to 15%. Study results and caveats: Pre-infection memory contained some responding clones, which suggested that cross-reactive memory had joined. The study found contracting CD4+ clones mainly in CM and EM and contracting CD8+ clones in EMRA. Contracting clones from day 15 to 85 showed balanced CD4/CD8; later expanders favored CD4+.

The sample was PBMCs or a T cell subset sorted from them (not recorded which). V gene TRBV25-1 combines with J gene TRBJ2-1, with D perhaps matching TRBD1 (6 bases). This receptor was identified in an adult woman who had mild COVID-19 (a few samples of this study predate the infection). Cell type and time point are not known. As DNA, the CDR3 is TGTGCCAGCAGTGAAACAGGAGGACAGATGAGGAATGAGCAGTTCTTC. Encoded protein: CASSETGGQMRNEQFF.